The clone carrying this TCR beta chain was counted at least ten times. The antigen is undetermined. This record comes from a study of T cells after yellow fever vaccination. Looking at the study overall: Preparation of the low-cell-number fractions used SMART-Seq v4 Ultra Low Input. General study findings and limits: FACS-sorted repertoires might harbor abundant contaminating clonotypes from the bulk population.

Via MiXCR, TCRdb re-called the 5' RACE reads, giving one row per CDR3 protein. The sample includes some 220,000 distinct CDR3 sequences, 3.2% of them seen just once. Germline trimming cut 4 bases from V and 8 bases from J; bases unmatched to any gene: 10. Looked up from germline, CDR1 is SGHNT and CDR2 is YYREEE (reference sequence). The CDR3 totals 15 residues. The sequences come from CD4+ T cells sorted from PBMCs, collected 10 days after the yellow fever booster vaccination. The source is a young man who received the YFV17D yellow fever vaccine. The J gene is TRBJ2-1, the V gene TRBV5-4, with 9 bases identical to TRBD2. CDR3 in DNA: TGTGCCAGCAGCCCCACTAGCGGGTGGAGGGATGAGCAGTTCTTC. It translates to CASSPTSGWRDEQFF.